Below are 17 T cell receptor beta chains sequenced from a single sample in a study of blood T cells in healthy people across ages. Primed by a sample-barcoded 5' primer and a J-beta primer mix, a second PCR proceeded for 7 to 11 cycles. TCRdb processed the 5' RACE reads anew with MiXCR; each CDR3 protein has one entry. The repertoire has approximately 810,000 distinct CDR3 sequences, more than 25% of them found once; the top ten carry 15% to 20%. Sequenced sample: blood. These receptors were obtained from a woman of 80 years or more in good health.

This clonotype has just a few counts. V is TRBV2 and J is TRBJ1-1, with 9 bases that match TRBD1. Germline CDR1 SNHLY, CDR2 FYNNEI. The V segment lost 3 bases and the J segment 7 bases; nucleotides outside the gene matches: 9. The CDR3 contains 15 residues. CDR3 sequence (DNA): TGTGCCAGCAGTGACCCGGGACAGGGCCTATTTGAAGCTTTCTTT. Translated, it gives CASSDPGQGLFEAFF.

This clonotype was picked up a small number of times. The gene calls are TRBV7-2 and TRBJ2-6; no definite D call. Germline V CDR1 and CDR2: SGHTA, FQGNSA. CDR3 length: 16 amino acids. Trimming cost V 5 bases and J 6 bases, with 17 bases left between them. The CDR3 spells CASSKSSSSLANVLTF. The CDR3 nucleotides read TGTGCCAGCAGCAAGAGCTCCTCCTCTCTGGCCAACGTCCTGACTTTC.

In this sample, this clonotype turned up a few times. This may come from a read error, since a much larger clone is one base off. The V and J genes are TRBV20-1 and TRBJ2-3, with D maybe TRBD1 (5 bases). This CDR3 comprises 15 residues. CDR1 and CDR2 from the germline V gene are DFQATT and SNEGSKA (reference sequence). In DNA, the CDR3 is TGCAGTGCTAGAGTGGGCAGGCTCCCCACAGGTACGCAGTATTTT. Encoded protein: CSARVGRLPTGTQYF.

This clonotype was counted ten times or more. The V call is TRBV7-2, the J call TRBJ1-5; D gene unclear. Germline CDR1 SGHTA, CDR2 FQGNSA. The V and J ends lost 2 bases and 0 bases respectively, with 8 bases between them. CDR3 length equals 15 residues. This chain's CDR3 is CASSLRSASNQPQHF. The CDR3 region has the DNA TGTGCCAGCAGCTTAAGGTCAGCTAGCAATCAGCCCCAGCATTTT.

This clonotype has a handful of counts. The chain carries TRBV7-2 and TRBJ1-2, with 7 nucleotides matching TRBD1. CDR1 is SGHTA and CDR2 is FQGNSA in the germline V gene. The length of the CDR3 is 13 residues. The V segment lost 3 bases and the J segment 8 bases; nucleotides outside the gene matches: 6. The CDR3 nucleotides read TGTGCCAGCAGCTTCGGACAGGAGGGCGGCTACACCTTC. Protein sequence: CASSFGQEGGYTF.

V gene TRBV20-1 combines with J gene TRBJ1-5; D gene uncertain. Looked up from germline, CDR1 is DFQATT and CDR2 is SNEGSKA (reference sequence). V was cut by 3 bases and J by 0 bases, with 12 bases left in between. There are 15 residues in the CDR3. The CDR3 is CSASRTVISNQPQHF. CDR3 nucleotides: TGCAGTGCTAGTCGGACTGTGATTAGCAATCAGCCCCAGCATTTT.

This clonotype was picked up a small number of times. The chain carries TRBV20-1 and TRBJ1-6; TRBD1 might be the D (5 bases). The V gene's germline CDR1 is DFQATT and CDR2 SNEGSKA (reference sequence). The CDR3 loop spans 16 amino acids. V lost 8 bases to trimming and J lost 1 base, with 18 bases between them. In nucleotides, the CDR3 is TGCAGTTCCCGAATAGGGGAGGGATCCTATAATTCACCCCTCCACTTT. It yields the protein CSSRIGEGSYNSPLHF.

For this clonotype: A read error is possible here, since a much larger clone lies one base away. V gene TRBV7-6 combines with J gene TRBJ2-1, with D possibly matching TRBD1 (6 bases). The CDR3 covers 16 residues. Per germline, CDR1 SGHVS and CDR2 FNYEAQ. With 4 bases removed from V and 10 bases from J, the gap between germline ends came to 23 bases. The CDR3 sequence: CASSSQGGTGKYEQFF. CDR3 DNA: TGTGCCAGCAGCTCTCAAGGGGGAACAGGGAAGTACGAGCAGTTCTTC.

A note on this clonotype: A read error is possible here, since a much larger clone lies one base away. The genes are TRBV29-1 and TRBJ1-2; TRBD1 matches 9 bases. CDR1 and CDR2 from the germline V gene are SQVTM and ANQGSEA. Trimming removed 4 bases from V and 0 bases from J; junction bases left unmatched: 6. CDR3 size: 15 residues. In DNA form, the CDR3 reads TGCAGCGTTGCGCCCAGGACAGGGGCTAACTATGGCTACACCTTC. Its translation: CSVAPRTGANYGYTF.

This clonotype came up many times. V is TRBV4-3 and J is TRBJ2-5; D may be TRBD2 (6 bases). CDR3 length: 15 residues. The V gene lost 0 bases and the J gene lost 0 bases, with 8 bases spanning the gap. In germline, CDR1 is LGHNA, CDR2 YSLEER. CDR3 sequence reads: CASSQDRDYQETQYF. The CDR3 nucleotides are TGCGCCAGCAGCCAAGATAGGGACTACCAAGAGACCCAGTACTTC.

The J gene is TRBJ1-4, the V gene TRBV14; 10 bases line up with TRBD1. CDR3 length: 16 residues. V was clipped by 3 bases and J by 8 bases; unmatched bases: 9. Germline V CDR1 and CDR2: SGHDN, FVKESK. CDR3 DNA: TGTGCCAGCAGCCAGCGAGGGACAGGGGTGCGAGAAAAACTGTTTTTT. The encoded protein is CASSQRGTGVREKLFF.

The chain is built from TRBV21-1 and TRBJ2-7; no check of the table's D call, TRBD1, against the DNA was made. TRBV21-1 represents a pseudogene. This CDR3 contains 16 residues. The CDR3 DNA reads TGTGCCAGCAGCTCTCGCTCTGACCGGGAGAGTTACGAGCAGTACTTC. Its protein product is CASSSRSDRESYEQYF.

This clonotype appeared a few times. The chain couples TRBV7-8 to TRBJ1-4, with TRBD1 matching 7 bases. CDR3 size: 19 residues. The J segment lost 0 bases and the V segment lost 1 base, leaving 11 bases of the junction unmatched. Per the germline V gene, CDR1 is SGHVS and CDR2 is FQNEAQ. CDR3 region: CASSLVVKGATATNEKLFF. CDR3 DNA sequence: TGTGCCAGCAGCTTAGTGGTTAAGGGGGCGACCGCAACTAATGAAAAACTGTTTTTT.

The chain joins TRBV6-1 to TRBJ1-2; no clear D. The germline V gene has CDR1 MNHNS and CDR2 SASEGT. Trimming removed 9 bases at V and 0 bases at J, with 11 bases between. CDR3 length equals 13 residues. The CDR3 DNA follows: TGTGCCAGTTACAGACTCACTAACTATGGCTACACCTTC. Protein sequence: CASYRLTNYGYTF.

Comment on this clonotype: This sequence may be a read error, since a much larger clone differs from it by one base. V is TRBV4-3 and J is TRBJ1-5; weak D call: TRBD1 (5 bases). This CDR3 is built from 16 residues. Germline V CDR1 and CDR2: LGHNA, YSLEER. Here the CDR3 DNA reads TGCACCAGCAGCCAAGATGGGGGACGGGGCAATCAGCCCCAGCATTTT. Amino acids: CTSSQDGGRGNQPQHF.

In its sample, this clonotype was seen many times. This chain links TRBV7-6 with TRBJ1-6; the D gene is possibly TRBD1 (5 bases). The CDR3 loop spans 14 amino acids. Trimming pared 0 bases from V and 9 bases from J, leaving 9 bases between. CDR1 is SGHVS, CDR2 FNYEAQ, per germline. Here the CDR3 reads CASSLASTGSPLHF. The CDR3 region has the DNA TGTGCCAGCAGCTTAGCCTCCACAGGTTCACCCCTCCACTTT.

This clonotype came up a few times. With a much larger clone just one base away, this may be a read error. The chain links TRBV12-3 or TRBV12-4 to TRBJ1-1, with D maybe TRBD1 (6 bases). CDR3 length: 14 residues. The CDR3 DNA reads as TGTGCCGGCAGTCCTCAGGGGATTCGGACTGAAGCTTTCTTT. It specifies CAGSPQGIRTEAFF.